The clone carrying this T cell receptor beta chain was seen a few times. Its antigen is not identified. This sample is part of a study of HIV-infected patients and healthy controls. CDR3 length equals 15 residues. Between the trimmed V and J ends, which lost 1 base and 1 base, there was a span of 10 bases. Germline loops: CDR1 LNHDA, CDR2 SQIVND (reference sequence). Overall study findings and caveats: HIV+ repertoires were severely depleted of MAIT alpha-chain CDR3s, unlike healthy controls.

Reverse transcription used about 500 ng RNA and constant-region primers for alpha and beta. Alpha and beta chain libraries were made separately by chain-specific third strand synthesis with multiplexing indices. TCRdb reprocessed the 5' RACE reads with MiXCR, giving one entry per CDR3 protein. The sample lists roughly 10,000 distinct CDR3 sequences; about 7.3% were seen once. The repertoire came from unfractionated whole blood and reflected all unsorted peripheral T cells. V gene TRBV19 combines with J gene TRBJ1-1, with D unclear. The specimen was blood, collected before antiretroviral therapy. The receptor was derived from an adult with HIV infection. The donor label of this sample is uncertain. In DNA, the CDR3 is TGTGCCAGTAGTATAGTAGCCCGATGGAACACTGAAGCTTTCTTT. Translated, it gives CASSIVARWNTEAFF.